Below, 15 T cell receptor beta chains from the same sample are listed, as sequenced in a study of blood T cell repertoires in COVID-19. Profiling relied on immunoSEQ multiplex PCR, and the TCRdb table lists in-frame clones only, not all of them. The data contain 120,000 to 150,000 clones, about 86% of them singletons. Sequencing was carried out using peripheral blood. All receptors come from a woman in her sixties with acute or convalescent COVID-19.

The chain employs TRBV3-1 (or the pseudogene TRBV3-2) and TRBJ2-3; 7 bases match TRBD2. The V gene's germline CDR1 is LGHDT and CDR2 YNNKEL (reference sequence). Trimming removed 4 bases from V and 0 bases from J; junction bases left unmatched: 10. The CDR3 contains 17 residues. CDR3 protein: CASSLSFGRGSTDTQYF. Written as DNA, the CDR3 is TGTGCCAGCAGCCTCTCGTTCGGGCGGGGGAGCACAGATACGCAGTATTTT.

The rearrangement uses TRBV5-1 and TRBJ2-7; D is unclear. CDR1 is SGHRS and CDR2 is YFSETQ in the germline V gene. This CDR3 comprises 13 residues. V was cut by 4 bases and J by 0 bases, with 8 bases left in between. This CDR3 is CASSSQASYEQYF. The CDR3 DNA sequence: TGCGCCAGCAGCAGTCAGGCCTCCTACGAGCAGTACTTC.

The V gene is TRBV7-9, the J gene TRBJ2-1; D unresolved. Germline V CDR1 and CDR2: SEHNR, FQNEAQ (reference sequence). Trimming stripped 2 bases from V and 4 bases from J, with 6 bases between. The CDR3 consists of 13 residues. Here the CDR3 DNA reads TGTGCCAGCAGCTTACCAGTATACAATGAGCAGTTCTTC. Its protein is CASSLPVYNEQFF.

CDR3 sequence: CASSPDRINTEAFF. The CDR3, as DNA: TGTGCCAGCAGCCCGGACAGGATTAACACTGAAGCTTTCTTT. The J gene is TRBJ1-1, the V gene TRBV7-2, with TRBD1 matching 7 bases. CDR1 SGHTA and CDR2 FQGNSA come from the germline V gene. Trimming removed 5 bases from V and 2 bases from J; junction bases left unmatched: 5. The CDR3 runs to 14 residues.

The V call is TRBV5-5, the J call TRBJ1-1; D is unclear. V lost 2 bases and J 5 bases, leaving 13 bases between the germline ends. The germline CDR1 and CDR2 sequences are SGHKS and YYEKEE (reference sequence). The CDR3 runs to 14 residues. DNA of the CDR3: TGTGCCAGCAGCTTCCTTGATCGGAGGACTGAAGCTTTCTTT. Protein sequence: CASSFLDRRTEAFF.

The V call is TRBV7-3, the J call TRBJ1-1; D remains ambiguous. Per germline, CDR1 SGHTA and CDR2 FQGTGA. CDR3 length equals 13 residues. V was clipped by 2 bases and J by 2 bases, with 6 bases between them. The CDR3 nucleotides read TGTGCCAGCAGCTTATCAGGCAACACTGAAGCTTTCTTT. Translating it yields CASSLSGNTEAFF.

Remarks on this clone: One end of the junction varies from germline; a read error may be responsible. V and J are TRBV11-1 and TRBJ2-1, with D perhaps TRBD1 (6 bases). Germline CDR1 is SGHAT and CDR2 is FQDESV (reference sequence). The CDR3 totals 15 residues. The CDR3 sequence is CTSSPDRSSYNEQFF. The CDR3 DNA reads as TGTACCAGCAGCCCGGACAGAAGCTCCTACAATGAGCAGTTCTTC.

This chain links TRBV27 with TRBJ2-1, with TRBD1 matching 9 bases. Germline V gives CDR1 MNHEY, CDR2 SMNVEV (reference sequence). J was trimmed by 3 bases and V by 3 bases; bases with no gene match: 15. The CDR3 extends over 19 amino acids. Here the CDR3 DNA reads TGTGCCAGCAGTTTCCTGGGGGGACAGGGAAGGTTCGGCTACAATGAGCAGTTCTTC. Translation: CASSFLGGQGRFGYNEQFF.

This clone was seen a handful of times. The chain is built from TRBV19 and TRBJ1-6; 7 nucleotides agree with TRBD1. Per the germline V gene, CDR1 is LNHDA and CDR2 is SQIVND (reference sequence). This CDR3 region has 15 residues. The junction had 5 bases not matched to a gene; V was cut back by 1 base and J by 8 bases. The CDR3 is CASSIGGTGDSPLHF. The CDR3 DNA reads as TGTGCCAGTAGTATAGGTGGCACAGGGGATTCACCCCTCCACTTT. The full variable domain, its missing parts supplied by reference TRBV19 and TRBJ1-6, is DGGITQSPKYLFRKEGQNVTLSCEQNLNHDAMYWYRQDPGQGLRLIYYSQIVNDFQKGDIAEGYSVSREKKESFPLTVTSAQKNPTAFYLCASSIGGTGDSPLHFGNGTRLTVT.

J is TRBJ1-5 and V is TRBV29-1; TRBD1 might be the D (5 bases). Germline V lookup: CDR1 SQVTM, CDR2 ANQGSEA. This CDR3 is built from 13 residues. Trimming left V 7 bases short and J 6 bases short, with 16 bases between. CDR3 loop: CSARSGEGQPQHF. DNA for the CDR3: TGCAGCGCTAGATCGGGGGAGGGTCAGCCCCAGCATTTT.

This chain connects TRBV3-1 (or the pseudogene TRBV3-2) to TRBJ2-7, with D unclear. Germline loops: CDR1 LGHDT, CDR2 YNNKEL (reference sequence). The CDR3 runs 20 residues. The V and J ends lost 4 bases and 0 bases respectively, with 28 bases between them. This CDR3 is CASSRTSGKISFLSSYEQYF. CDR3 sequence (DNA): TGTGCCAGCAGCCGCACTTCAGGTAAAATCTCGTTCCTCAGCTCCTACGAGCAGTACTTC.

The V call is TRBV13, the J call TRBJ2-7; tentatively, D is TRBD2 (6 bases). This CDR3 is built from 14 residues. V was shortened by 5 bases and J by 2 bases, with 13 bases between the two germline ends. Germline lookup yields CDR1 PRHDT and CDR2 FYEKMQ (reference sequence). The CDR3 protein is CASSRTGEAYEQYF. As DNA, the CDR3 is TGTGCCAGCAGCCGGACGGGGGAAGCCTACGAGCAGTACTTC.

The chain links TRBV3-1 (or the pseudogene TRBV3-2) to TRBJ1-1, with D tentatively TRBD1 (5 bases). The CDR3 consists of 15 residues. Trimming cost V 0 bases and J 6 bases, with 14 bases left between them. CDR1 is LGHDT and CDR2 is YNNKEL in the germline V gene (reference sequence). For the CDR3, the DNA is TGTGCCAGCAGCCAAGATACGGGGGACCTCCCTGAAGCTTTCTTT. Its translation: CASSQDTGDLPEAFF.

The chain employs TRBV27 and TRBJ1-5, with 9 bases matching TRBD1. The CDR3 is 15 amino acids. V shed 5 bases, J shed 6 bases, and the junction held 8 bases outside the gene matches. CDR1 is MNHEY and CDR2 is SMNVEV in the germline V gene (reference sequence). The CDR3 sequence: CASSGGQGLGQPQHF. The DNA of the CDR3 is TGTGCCAGCAGTGGTGGACAGGGGCTAGGTCAGCCCCAGCATTTT.

The rearrangement links TRBV7-2 to TRBJ2-1; the match to TRBD2 covers 8 bases. This CDR3 has 15 residues. V trimming: 2 bases; J trimming: 9 bases; junction bases outside the gene matches: 9. The germline V gene encodes CDR1 SGHTA and CDR2 FQGNSA. Here the CDR3 reads CASSLYRGGRGEQFF. DNA for the CDR3: TGTGCCAGCAGCTTATACCGGGGGGGCCGGGGTGAGCAGTTCTTC. The full variable domain, with the rest looked up from reference TRBV7-2 and TRBJ2-1, is GAGVSQSPSNKVTEKGKDVELRCDPISGHTALYWYRQSLGQGLEFLIYFQGNSAPDKSGLPSDRFSAERTGGSVSTLTIQRTQQEDSAVYLCASSLYRGGRGEQFFGPGTRLTVL.